Following are 31 T cell receptor beta chains from one sample sequenced in a study of post-analysis software for immune sequencing data. Unique molecular identifiers were present in the TCR beta cDNA libraries. TCRdb processed the PCR reads anew with MiXCR; each CDR3 protein has one entry. The sample shows hundreds of thousands of distinct CDR3 sequences, 44% of them seen only once. Study-level points and caveats: TRBV5-6, TRBV5-1 and TRBV20-1 were among four to six TRBV segments more frequent in patients than controls.

Their cognate antigens are unknown. Sequenced input: blood. These receptors originate from a girl under 18 with multiple sclerosis.

This clonotype was seen only a few times. V usage is TRBV4-1 and J usage is TRBJ1-2, with D tentatively TRBD1 (6 bases). The CDR3 loop spans 16 amino acids. Deletions cut 0 bases from V and 4 bases from J, with 15 bases between. The V gene's germline CDR1 is MGHRA and CDR2 YSYEKL. DNA for the CDR3: TGCGCCAGCAGCCAAGAGTTTACAGGGCCTATCTATGGCTACACCTTC. Translating it yields CASSQEFTGPIYGYTF.

The V gene is TRBV10-3, the J gene TRBJ1-1; 10 bases agree with TRBD1. The germline V gene encodes CDR1 ENHRY and CDR2 SYGVKD. Trimming removed 0 bases from V and 2 bases from J; junction bases left unmatched: 3. The CDR3 runs to 16 residues. CDR3 DNA: TGTGCCATCAGTGAGTCAAGGACAGGGGGAAACACTGAAGCTTTCTTT. Its translation: CAISESRTGGNTEAFF.

This chain links TRBV6-2 or TRBV6-3 with TRBJ1-1, with a possible D match to TRBD1 (5 bases). The V end was cut by 2 bases, the J end by 3 bases, with 7 bases between. The CDR3 extends over 13 amino acids. Germline values: CDR1 MNHEY, CDR2 SVGEGT. The CDR3, as DNA: TGTGCCAGCAGTTACGACAGTCACACTGAAGCTTTCTTT. It yields the protein CASSYDSHTEAFF.

This clonotype was observed a handful of times. The chain links TRBV4-2 to TRBJ2-5; 8 nucleotides agree with TRBD1. Unmatched junction bases numbered 8, after V lost 4 bases and J lost 4 bases. In germline, CDR1 is LGHNA, CDR2 YNFKEQ. The CDR3 runs 15 residues. The CDR3 DNA follows: TGTGCCAGCAGCCTGGGAGGACAGGGTGTAGAGACCCAGTACTTC. Translation gives CASSLGGQGVETQYF.

The chain carries TRBV4-1 and TRBJ2-7; the D is unclear. Germline CDR1 is MGHRA and CDR2 is YSYEKL. The ends were cut back, 1 base at V and 2 bases at J, with 6 bases in the middle. This CDR3 is built from 13 residues. The CDR3 spells CASSQVATYEQYF. CDR3 sequence (DNA): TGCGCCAGCAGCCAAGTTGCCACCTACGAGCAGTACTTC.

The chain uses TRBV9 and TRBJ1-5; D gene ambiguous. V gave up 2 bases and J gave up 0 bases, with 3 bases separating them. Per germline, CDR1 SGDLS and CDR2 YYNGEE. There are 13 residues in the CDR3. The CDR3 DNA is TGTGCCAGCAGCGTTGGTAGCAATCAGCCCCAGCATTTT. It translates to CASSVGSNQPQHF.

This sequence joins TRBV7-2 and TRBJ2-5, with D tentatively TRBD2 (5 bases). This CDR3 comprises 15 residues. Germline V gene data show CDR1 as SGHTA and CDR2 as FQGNSA. V was cut by 0 bases and J by 5 bases, with 13 bases left in between. In nucleotides, the CDR3 is TGTGCCAGCAGCTTAGCGCAACTAGAAGGCGAGACCCAGTACTTC. This sequence encodes CASSLAQLEGETQYF.

The rearrangement joins TRBV6-5 to TRBJ1-2, with TRBD1 matching over 11 bases. The ends lost 4 bases at V and 8 bases at J; junction bases unmatched: 9. This CDR3 comprises 15 residues. Germline V CDR1 and CDR2: MNHEY, SVGAGI. CDR3 in DNA: TGTGCCAGCAGTTCCGGGACAGGGGGAATGTTCGGCTACACCTTC. Its translation is CASSSGTGGMFGYTF.

This clonotype was seen a handful of times. The genes are TRBV20-1 and TRBJ2-1, with TRBD2 matching over 12 bases. This CDR3 is 15 amino acids long. V lost 3 bases and J lost 2; bases outside the gene matches: 2. The germline V gene encodes CDR1 DFQATT and CDR2 SNEGSKA (reference sequence). CDR3 protein: CSASRTSGAYNEQFF. The CDR3 DNA reads as TGCAGTGCTAGCCGGACTAGCGGGGCCTACAATGAGCAGTTCTTC.

The chain joins TRBV30 to TRBJ2-3; 13 bases map to TRBD2. In germline, CDR1 is GTSNPN, CDR2 SVGIG (reference sequence). The V segment lost 2 bases and the J segment 3 bases; nucleotides outside the gene matches: 2. The CDR3 contains 15 residues. CDR3 sequence: CAWSSLAGGTDTQYF. CDR3 DNA: TGTGCCTGGAGTTCACTAGCGGGAGGGACAGATACGCAGTATTTT.

V is TRBV10-3 and J is TRBJ2-7, with 10 positions matching TRBD2. CDR1 is ENHRY, CDR2 SYGVKD, per germline. V lost 8 bases, J lost 3 bases, and 7 bases stayed unmatched. This CDR3 spans 14 amino acids. In DNA, the CDR3 is TGTGCCATCGGCGCTAGCGGGGGTCGCTACGAGCAGTACTTC. Residues: CAIGASGGRYEQYF.

This clonotype was observed a handful of times. V usage is TRBV12-3 or TRBV12-4 and J usage is TRBJ2-7; 13 bases align to TRBD2. The CDR3 length is 14 residues. The trim removed 5 bases at V and 2 bases at J, leaving 0 bases unmatched. CDR3 sequence (DNA): TGTGCCAGCAGTGGACTAGCGGGGGCCTACGAGCAGTACTTC. Residues: CASSGLAGAYEQYF.

This clonotype was picked up a small number of times. The chain is built from TRBV5-5 and TRBJ2-3, with D uncertain. Trimming left V 1 base short and J 4 bases short, with 10 bases between. Germline CDR1 reads SGHKS; CDR2 reads YYEKEE (reference sequence). CDR3 size: 14 residues. This chain's CDR3 is CASSLTLLADTQYF. DNA of the CDR3: TGTGCCAGCAGCTTGACTTTGCTGGCAGATACGCAGTATTTT. The full variable domain, rest sourced from reference TRBV5-5 and TRBJ2-3, is DAGVTQSPTHLIKTRGQQVTLRCSPISGHKSVSWYQQVLGQGPQFIFQYYEKEERGRGNFPDRFSARQFPNYSSELNVNALLLGDSALYLCASSLTLLADTQYFGPGTRLTVL.

The chain has TRBV5-1 and TRBJ2-1; the D is unclear. The J call may not be correct, given that the DNA end is closer to TRBJ2-7. The CDR3 runs to 15 residues. Germline CDR1 and CDR2: SGHRS and YFSETQ. The CDR3 here is CASSSGRPSYNEQYF. The CDR3 nucleotides read TGCGCCAGCAGCTCAGGACGGCCCTCCTACAATGAGCAGTACTTC.

The chain links TRBV20-1 to TRBJ2-3, with 7 positions matching TRBD2. CDR1 and CDR2 from the germline V gene are DFQATT and SNEGSKA (reference sequence). The trim removed 1 base at V and 2 bases at J, leaving 9 bases unmatched. There are 16 residues in the CDR3. DNA for the CDR3: TGCAGTGCTAGAGGGGTGTTGGGAGGGACCACAGATACGCAGTATTTT. It encodes CSARGVLGGTTDTQYF.

This clonotype appeared a few times. This chain links TRBV9 with TRBJ2-7; D perhaps matches TRBD1 (6 bases). The CDR3 totals 14 residues. Germline-derived CDR1 and CDR2 are SGDLS and YYNGEE. Trimming cost V 4 bases and J 3 bases, with 14 bases left between them. CDR3 residues: CASSSRGEGYEQYF. The CDR3 DNA reads TGTGCCAGCAGCAGCAGGGGCGAGGGCTACGAGCAGTACTTC.

A few counts support this clonotype. The chain joins TRBV7-9 to TRBJ2-1; 8 bases are a match to TRBD1. Germline V gene data show CDR1 as SEHNR and CDR2 as FQNEAQ (reference sequence). The CDR3 extends over 17 amino acids. The V and J ends lost 6 bases and 7 bases, in that order; junction bases with no gene match: 17. CDR3 nucleotide sequence: TGTGCCAGCAGAACTCAGATGGGCAGGGGGCAGGCAAATGAGCAGTTCTTC. Translating gives CASRTQMGRGQANEQFF.

The V and J genes are TRBV5-1 and TRBJ2-5; D remains unclear. This CDR3 region has 14 residues. V was clipped by 3 bases and J by 0 bases, with 9 bases between them. CDR1 SGHRS and CDR2 YFSETQ come from the germline V gene. CDR3: CASSYGVHQETQYF. The CDR3 nucleotides are TGCGCCAGCAGCTATGGCGTTCACCAAGAGACCCAGTACTTC.

The rearrangement links TRBV7-9 to TRBJ2-3; 10 nucleotides agree with TRBD1. Germline assignment: CDR1 SEHNR and CDR2 FQNEAQ (reference sequence). This CDR3 has 17 residues. The V and J ends lost 5 bases and 2 bases, in that order; junction bases with no gene match: 10. This CDR3 is CASSTRTGGDDTDTQYF. The CDR3 DNA reads as TGTGCCAGCAGCACCAGGACAGGGGGAGATGACACAGATACGCAGTATTTT.

The chain recombines TRBV3-1 with TRBJ1-2; the match to TRBD1 covers 9 bases. V gave up 6 bases and J gave up 4 bases; unmatched junction bases: 3. The CDR3 runs to 13 residues. Germline lookup yields CDR1 LGHDT and CDR2 YNNKEL (reference sequence). The CDR3 reads CASRDRGIYGYTF. The CDR3 DNA reads TGTGCCAGCAGAGACAGGGGGATCTATGGCTACACCTTC.

The V and J genes are TRBV5-6 and TRBJ2-3; D remains unclear. The CDR3 runs to 15 residues. The germline V gene encodes CDR1 SGHDT and CDR2 YYEEEE. V gave up 4 bases and J gave up 1 base, with 13 bases separating them. CDR3 residues: CASSDYGGGTDTQYF. For the CDR3, the DNA is TGTGCCAGCAGCGATTATGGCGGCGGCACAGATACGCAGTATTTT. Complete variable domain (other parts from reference TRBV5-6 and TRBJ2-3): DAGVTQSPTHLIKTRGQQVTLRCSPKSGHDTVSWYQQALGQGPQFIFQYYEEEERQRGNFPDRFSGHQFPNYSSELNVNALLLGDSALYLCASSDYGGGTDTQYFGPGTRLTVL.

Comment on this clonotype: Possible read error: a much larger clone is one base away. The J gene is TRBJ2-3, the V gene TRBV12-3 or TRBV12-4, with 9 bases matching TRBD1. CDR3 size: 15 residues. The CDR3, as DNA: TGTGCCAGCAGTCAGGGGGACAGGGAAACAGATACGGAGTATTTT. Translation gives CASSQGDRETDTEYF.

V usage is TRBV20-1 and J usage is TRBJ2-5; 7 bases fit TRBD2. Losses at the gene ends were 0 bases for V and 5 bases for J; bases not matched to a gene: 9. The CDR3 sequence is 15 residues long. Germline-derived CDR1 and CDR2 are DFQATT and SNEGSKA (reference sequence). This CDR3 reads CSARDLGLVQETQYF. In DNA, the CDR3 is TGCAGTGCTAGAGATTTAGGACTAGTTCAGGAGACCCAGTACTTC.

The chain links TRBV3-1 to TRBJ2-3; TRBD2 might be the D (6 bases). V dropped 4 bases and J dropped 3 bases, with 14 bases sitting between them. The germline gives CDR1 LGHDT, CDR2 YNNKEL (reference sequence). The CDR3 runs 15 residues. The CDR3 here is CASSLWSAGTDTQYF. In DNA form, the CDR3 reads TGTGCCAGCAGCCTCTGGAGTGCGGGGACAGATACGCAGTATTTT.

V usage is TRBV28 and J usage is TRBJ2-7; 12 bases match TRBD2. The J call is in doubt because the DNA end fits TRBJ2-5 better. The CDR3 loop spans 17 amino acids. CDR1 and CDR2 (germline): MDHEN, SYDVKM. CDR3 loop: CASSSHGASGRGETQYF. The CDR3 DNA follows: TGTGCCAGCAGTTCCCACGGAGCTAGCGGGAGGGGAGAGACCCAGTACTTC.

The rearrangement joins TRBV3-1 to TRBJ1-4; maybe TRBD1 (5 bases). CDR3 length: 15 amino acids. The germline CDR1 and CDR2 sequences are LGHDT and YNNKEL (reference sequence). Trimming removed 4 bases from V and 2 bases from J, with 11 bases in between. The DNA for the CDR3 is TGTGCCAGCAGCCTGCGGGGCGGGACTAATGAAAAACTGTTTTTT. As protein: CASSLRGGTNEKLFF.

The chain combines TRBV12-3 or TRBV12-4 with TRBJ2-1; D may be TRBD1 (6 bases). V lost 6 bases to trimming and J lost 12 bases, with 18 bases between them. The CDR3 contains 13 residues. Here the CDR3 DNA reads TGTGCCAGCAGCCTGAACCGGAGGACAGCGCAGTTCTTC. Protein sequence: CASSLNRRTAQFF.

This clonotype was seen at least ten times. The V call is TRBV28, the J call TRBJ2-7; D is uncertain. CDR3 length: 10 residues. Trimming left V 2 bases short and J 9 bases short, with 5 bases between. Germline assignment: CDR1 MDHEN and CDR2 SYDVKM. The CDR3 reads CASSLDRQYF. The CDR3 region has the DNA TGTGCCAGCAGTTTAGATCGGCAGTACTTC.

This clonotype has more than one count but fewer than ten. The chain employs TRBV29-1 and TRBJ2-5; D uncertain. The germline V gene encodes CDR1 SQVTM and CDR2 ANQGSEA. Trimming removed 2 bases from V and 3 bases from J, with 19 bases in between. The CDR3 contains 16 residues. The CDR3 DNA reads TGCAGCGTTGAACCCGGAAGAAGGGAATCGGAAGAGACCCAGTACTTC. It translates to CSVEPGRRESEETQYF.

This clonotype appeared a few times. The rearrangement uses TRBV9 and TRBJ2-7; 7 bases agree with TRBD1. CDR3 length: 14 residues. Germline V gene sequence: CDR1 SGDLS, CDR2 YYNGEE. The V segment lost 3 bases and the J segment 3 bases; nucleotides outside the gene matches: 6. CDR3 coding DNA: TGTGCCAGCAGCGAGGGGGCCAGTAACTACGAGCAGTACTTC. Its translation is CASSEGASNYEQYF.

The rearrangement uses TRBV4-1 and TRBJ2-1; unclear D gene. Trimming left V 3 bases short and J 3 bases short, with 9 bases between. Germline CDR1 MGHRA, CDR2 YSYEKL. The CDR3 consists of 14 residues. CDR3: CASSQAGSYNEQFF. DNA of the CDR3: TGCGCCAGCAGCCAGGCCGGAAGCTACAATGAGCAGTTCTTC.